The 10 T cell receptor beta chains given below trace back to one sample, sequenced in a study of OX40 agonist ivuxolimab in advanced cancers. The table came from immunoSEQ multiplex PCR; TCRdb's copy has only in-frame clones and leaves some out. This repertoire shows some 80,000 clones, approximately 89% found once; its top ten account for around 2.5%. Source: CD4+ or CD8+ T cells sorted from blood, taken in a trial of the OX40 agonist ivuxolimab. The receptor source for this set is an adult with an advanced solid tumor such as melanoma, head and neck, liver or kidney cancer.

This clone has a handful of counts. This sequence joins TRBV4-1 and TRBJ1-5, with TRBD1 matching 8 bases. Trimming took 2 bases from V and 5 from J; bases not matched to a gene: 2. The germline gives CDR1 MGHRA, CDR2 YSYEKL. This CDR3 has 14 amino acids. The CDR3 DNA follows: TGCGCCAGCAGCCAAAAACAGGGGGATCAGCCCCAGCATTTT. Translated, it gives CASSQKQGDQPQHF.

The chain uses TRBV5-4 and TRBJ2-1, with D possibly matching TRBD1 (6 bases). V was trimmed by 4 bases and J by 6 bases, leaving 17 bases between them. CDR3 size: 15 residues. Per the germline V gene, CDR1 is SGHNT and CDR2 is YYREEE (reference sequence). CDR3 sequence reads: CASSLKGGGRNEQFF. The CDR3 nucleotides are TGTGCCAGCAGCCTTAAGGGTGGGGGCCGCAATGAGCAGTTCTTC. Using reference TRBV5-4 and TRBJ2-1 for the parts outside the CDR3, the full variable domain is ETGVTQSPTHLIKTRGQQVTLRCSSQSGHNTVSWYQQALGQGPQFIFQYYREEENGRGNFPPRFSGLQFPNYSSELNVNALELDDSALYLCASSLKGGGRNEQFFGPGTRLTVL.

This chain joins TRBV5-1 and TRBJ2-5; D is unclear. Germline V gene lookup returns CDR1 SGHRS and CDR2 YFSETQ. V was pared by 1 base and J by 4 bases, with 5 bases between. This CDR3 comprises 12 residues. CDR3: CASSLTGETQYF. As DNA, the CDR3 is TGCGCCAGCAGCTTGACGGGAGAGACCCAGTACTTC.

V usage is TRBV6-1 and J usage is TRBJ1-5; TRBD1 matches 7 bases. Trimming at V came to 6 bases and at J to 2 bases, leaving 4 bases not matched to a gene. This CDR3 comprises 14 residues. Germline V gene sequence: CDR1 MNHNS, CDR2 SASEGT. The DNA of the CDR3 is TGTGCCAGCAGGGGACAGAATCGCAATCAGCCCCAGCATTTT. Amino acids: CASRGQNRNQPQHF.

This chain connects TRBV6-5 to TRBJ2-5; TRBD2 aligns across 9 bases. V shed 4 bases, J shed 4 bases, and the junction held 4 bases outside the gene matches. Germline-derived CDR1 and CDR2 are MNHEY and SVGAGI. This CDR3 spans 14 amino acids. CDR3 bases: TGTGCCAGCAGTTCTCGCGGGGGGGGAGAGACCCAGTACTTC. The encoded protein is CASSSRGGGETQYF.

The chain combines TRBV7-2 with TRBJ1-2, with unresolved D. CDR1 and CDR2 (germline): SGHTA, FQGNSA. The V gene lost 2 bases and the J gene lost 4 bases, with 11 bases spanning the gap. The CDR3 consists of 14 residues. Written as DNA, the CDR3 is TGTGCCAGCAGCTTATTAGACGGACTCTATGGCTACACCTTC. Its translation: CASSLLDGLYGYTF.

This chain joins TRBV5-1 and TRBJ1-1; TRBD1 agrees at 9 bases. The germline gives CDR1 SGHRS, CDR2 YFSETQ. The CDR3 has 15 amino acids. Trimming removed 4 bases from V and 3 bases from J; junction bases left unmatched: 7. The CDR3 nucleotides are TGCGCCAGCAGCGGAAGACAGGGGGTCGACACTGAAGCTTTCTTT. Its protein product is CASSGRQGVDTEAFF.

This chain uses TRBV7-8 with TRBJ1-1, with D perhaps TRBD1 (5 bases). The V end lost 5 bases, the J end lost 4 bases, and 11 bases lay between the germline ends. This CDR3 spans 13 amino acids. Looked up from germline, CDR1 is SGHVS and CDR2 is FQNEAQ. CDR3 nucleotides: TGTGCCAGCAGCCCCCTGGGGGGCACTGAAGCTTTCTTT. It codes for CASSPLGGTEAFF.

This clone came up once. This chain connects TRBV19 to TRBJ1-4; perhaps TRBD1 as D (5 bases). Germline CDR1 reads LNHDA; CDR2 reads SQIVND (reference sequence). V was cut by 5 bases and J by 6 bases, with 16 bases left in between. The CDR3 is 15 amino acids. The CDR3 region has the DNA TGTGCCAGTAGTCCCAGTGGGCAGGGCTATGAAAAACTGTTTTTT. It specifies CASSPSGQGYEKLFF.

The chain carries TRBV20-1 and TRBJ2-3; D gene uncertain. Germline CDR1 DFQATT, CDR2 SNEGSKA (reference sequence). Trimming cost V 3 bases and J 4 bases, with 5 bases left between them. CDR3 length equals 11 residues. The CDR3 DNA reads TGCAGTGCTAGTTTGGCAGATACGCAGTATTTT. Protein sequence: CSASLADTQYF.